A single sample is the source of the 8 T cell receptor beta chains below, sequenced in a study of cytomegalovirus exposure and HLA in healthy donors. Both 60 Vbeta primers and 13 Jbeta primers went into the PCR. Produced via immunoSEQ multiplex PCR; TCRdb's table is partial and in-frame only. The repertoire holds 88,000 or so clones, with 62% as singletons. Sequencing used PBMCs. These TCRs come from a male donor in good health and CMV-seropositive.

In this sample, this clone turned up a few times. The chain links TRBV5-5 to TRBJ1-1; TRBD1 agrees at 7 bases. Unmatched junction bases numbered 8, after V lost 3 bases and J lost 3 bases. The germline V gene has CDR1 SGHKS and CDR2 YYEKEE (reference sequence). This CDR3 comprises 15 residues. Written as DNA, the CDR3 is TGTGCCAGCAGCTCGCGGACAGGACTTTACACTGAAGCTTTCTTT. Translation gives CASSSRTGLYTEAFF.

The chain combines TRBV7-8 with TRBJ1-2; the match to TRBD1 covers 7 bases. There are 17 residues in the CDR3. The V gene end was trimmed by 2 bases and the J gene end by 0 bases; junction bases not matched to a gene: 9. Germline CDR1 is SGHVS and CDR2 is FQNEAQ. The CDR3 nucleotides read TGTGCCAGCAGCTTAACTGGGACAGCCTATTCTAACTATGGCTACACCTTC. Residues: CASSLTGTAYSNYGYTF.

The J gene is TRBJ2-7, the V gene TRBV7-2; 7 positions agree with TRBD2. There are 12 residues in the CDR3. The germline gives CDR1 SGHTA, CDR2 FQGNSA. Trimming at V came to 0 bases and at J to 7 bases, leaving 0 bases not matched to a gene. The CDR3: CASSLARGEQYF. In nucleotides, the CDR3 is TGTGCCAGCAGCTTAGCGCGGGGGGAGCAGTACTTC. Filled out from reference TRBV7-2 and TRBJ2-7, the complete variable domain reads GAGVSQSPSNKVTEKGKDVELRCDPISGHTALYWYRQSLGQGLEFLIYFQGNSAPDKSGLPSDRFSAERTGGSVSTLTIQRTQQEDSAVYLCASSLARGEQYFGPGTRLTVT.

This clone was counted a single time. The genes are TRBV29-1 and TRBJ1-1; 9 nucleotides agree with TRBD1. CDR1 is SQVTM, CDR2 ANQGSEA, per germline. V gave up 0 bases and J gave up 1 base; unmatched junction bases: 6. The length of the CDR3 is 16 residues. The CDR3 DNA is TGCAGCGTTGAAGAGCCCTCGGACAGGGGGAACACTGAAGCTTTCTTT. This gives the protein CSVEEPSDRGNTEAFF.

The V call is TRBV5-1, the J call TRBJ2-7; 13 positions agree with TRBD2. V shed 4 bases, J shed 5 bases, and the junction held 3 bases outside the gene matches. The CDR3 runs to 14 residues. Germline lookup yields CDR1 SGHRS and CDR2 YFSETQ. The CDR3 DNA is TGCGCCAGCAGCGTACTAGCGGGGGGGAACGAGCAGTACTTC. It is translated as CASSVLAGGNEQYF.

The chain links TRBV6-5 to TRBJ2-7; D is perhaps TRBD2 (6 bases). The CDR3 loop spans 14 amino acids. Germline-derived CDR1 and CDR2 are MNHEY and SVGAGI. Trimming removed 4 bases from V and 5 bases from J, with 15 bases in between. Here the CDR3 DNA reads TGTGCCAGCAGTTGGGTCGCGGGGCGCGACGAGCAGTACTTC. Its protein is CASSWVAGRDEQYF.

V gene TRBV6-6 combines with J gene TRBJ1-5; 7 nucleotides align to TRBD1. From germline, CDR1 is MNHNY and CDR2 SVGAGI (reference sequence). The CDR3 length is 16 residues. The junction had 8 bases not matched to a gene; V was cut back by 0 bases and J by 6 bases. CDR3 sequence reads: CASSYSRQGSLQPQHF. Written as DNA, the CDR3 is TGTGCCAGCAGTTACTCCCGACAGGGCTCCCTTCAGCCCCAGCATTTT.

The DNA of the CDR3 is TGTGCCAGCAGTTTAGGACTAGCGGGGGTCCAAGAGACCCAGTACTTC. This codes for CASSLGLAGVQETQYF. This rearrangement joins TRBV6-5 to TRBJ2-5, with 13 bases lining up with TRBD2. Germline CDR1 is MNHEY and CDR2 is SVGAGI. CDR3 length: 16 amino acids. Trimming at V came to 4 bases and at J to 1 base, leaving 3 bases not matched to a gene.